The clone carrying this T cell receptor (beta chain) was seen only a few times. No antigen is known for it. This specimen comes from a study of T cell repertoires in cytomegalovirus infection. Study results and limitations: Cumulative public TCR beta family frequency identified carriers of CMV plus the relevant HLA.

Germline assignment: CDR1 DFQATT and CDR2 SNEGSKA (reference sequence). CDR3 length equals 13 residues. The V segment lost 5 bases and the J segment 9 bases; nucleotides outside the gene matches: 12. TCRdb redid the calling of the reads with MiXCR, one entry per CDR3 protein. This sample has more than 150,000 distinct CDR3 sequences; about 30% occur once, and the top ten carry 30% to 35%. The chain employs TRBV20-1 and TRBJ1-1; 7 bases fit TRBD1. The TCR sequence derives from a human donor in good health (CMV status not recorded). Some clones in this sample may be carry-over from other donors' samples. The sequenced sample was PBMCs. CDR3 DNA: TGCAGTGCTGACCACTTACAGGGGCAGCAAGCTTTCTTT. Amino acid sequence: CSADHLQGQQAFF.